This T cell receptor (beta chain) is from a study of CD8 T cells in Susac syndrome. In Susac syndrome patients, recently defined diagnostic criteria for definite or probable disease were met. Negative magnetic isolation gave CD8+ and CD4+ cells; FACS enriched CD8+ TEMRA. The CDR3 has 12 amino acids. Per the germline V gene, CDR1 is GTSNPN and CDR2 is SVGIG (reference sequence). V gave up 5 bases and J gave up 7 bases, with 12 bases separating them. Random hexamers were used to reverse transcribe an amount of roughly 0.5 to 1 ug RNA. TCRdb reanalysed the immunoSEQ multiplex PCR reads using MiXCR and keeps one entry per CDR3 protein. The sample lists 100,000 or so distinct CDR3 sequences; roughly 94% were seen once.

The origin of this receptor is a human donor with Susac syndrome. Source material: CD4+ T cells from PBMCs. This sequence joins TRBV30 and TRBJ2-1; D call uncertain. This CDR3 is CAWDLRANEQFF. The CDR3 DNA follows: TGTGCCTGGGATTTAAGGGCAAATGAGCAGTTCTTC.